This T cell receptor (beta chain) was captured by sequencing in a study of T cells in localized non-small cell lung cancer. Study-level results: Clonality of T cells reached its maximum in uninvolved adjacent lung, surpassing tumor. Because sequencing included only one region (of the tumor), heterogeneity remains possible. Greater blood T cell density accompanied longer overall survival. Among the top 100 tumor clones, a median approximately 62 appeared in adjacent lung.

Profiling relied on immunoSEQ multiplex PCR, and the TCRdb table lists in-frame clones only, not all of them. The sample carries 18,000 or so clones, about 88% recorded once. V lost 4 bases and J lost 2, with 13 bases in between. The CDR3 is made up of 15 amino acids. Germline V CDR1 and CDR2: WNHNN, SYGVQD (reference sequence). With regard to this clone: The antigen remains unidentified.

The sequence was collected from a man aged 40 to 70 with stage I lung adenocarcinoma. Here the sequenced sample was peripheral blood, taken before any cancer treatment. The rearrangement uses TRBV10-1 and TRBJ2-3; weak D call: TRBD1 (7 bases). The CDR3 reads CASSVGGGTTDTQYF. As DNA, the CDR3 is TGCGCCAGCAGTGTAGGAGGGGGCACCACAGATACGCAGTATTTT.